This is a list of T cell receptor beta chains from one sample in a study of cytomegalovirus exposure and HLA in healthy donors. The assay was immunoSEQ multiplex PCR, and TCRdb's table has in-frame clones only and misses some. The sample comprises about 110,000 clones, approximately 71% of which are singletons, and roughly 2.5% rests with the top ten. Sequencing was performed on PBMCs. Source of these receptors: a man aged 35 to 55 in good health and CMV-seronegative. CDR3s leave out the opening cysteine and the closing phenylalanine or tryptophan.

cdr3_aa | v_call
VGKGLMNTEAF | TRBV1
ASSLTLATDNEQF | TRBV5-1
ASKRDWGTDTQY | TRBV5-1
ASSFTPGQGYGYT | TRBV6-6
ASSLVTSGGQKGYEQY | TRBV7-6
ASSIQGAANTEAF | TRBV19
ASNPQGTNTEAF | TRBV6-5
ASSRGLDYEQY | TRBV5-1
SARDLEQF | TRBV20-1
ASSEALTMPYEQY | TRBV2
ASSLALTADEQF | TRBV7-8
ASSSAGTTKAPLH | TRBV7-2
ASSSSAGGPHITDTQY | TRBV7-9
ASQGVNTGELF | TRBV6-5
ASSLGGLAGKETQY | TRBV7-2
ASGSGLAERSDTQY | TRBV12-5
ASSSRSTGKFWQY | TRBV19
ASSLDRGTQETQY | TRBV7-3
ASTHRDSKNIQY | TRBV19
ASSPADTQY | TRBV18
ASSSGLAGGFHNEQF | TRBV5-1
ASSLEIAGGRDTQY | TRBV5-1
ASSFSGTNTGELF | TRBV5-1
ASSEEGTGPYEQY | TRBV6-1
ASSEVFAGGAGELF | TRBV2
ASSYGYGADTQY | TRBV27
ASSIESPKTQY | TRBV6-6
ASSSRTGPDTQY | TRBV5-5
ASSDGRGPRDTEAF | TRBV2
ASSQERLAGVDTQY | TRBV14
ASSQDRGYEKLF | TRBV19
ASSGTGSYGYT | TRBV2
ASLSDTANYGYT | TRBV6-6
ASTPQLVINEQF | TRBV2
ASSSRLAGAGGEQF | TRBV7-2
ASGDRGWDSPLH | TRBV6-5
ASSQVGGHGYT | TRBV4-1
ASSQGAGVDTQY | TRBV4-1
ASSNRGGRDGYT | TRBV19
ASSLLAGGEETQY | TRBV5-6
ASSPGGSDSPLH | TRBV18
ASSPARTRTNTEAF | TRBV19
ASSRGLTEAF | TRBV7-2
ASSLEVAGDNEQF | TRBV5-1
ATKPGPASGELF | TRBV19
ATSLTAGDSYEQY | TRBV2
ASISRQGDEQY | TRBV6-1
ASSQGTGLETQY | TRBV4-1